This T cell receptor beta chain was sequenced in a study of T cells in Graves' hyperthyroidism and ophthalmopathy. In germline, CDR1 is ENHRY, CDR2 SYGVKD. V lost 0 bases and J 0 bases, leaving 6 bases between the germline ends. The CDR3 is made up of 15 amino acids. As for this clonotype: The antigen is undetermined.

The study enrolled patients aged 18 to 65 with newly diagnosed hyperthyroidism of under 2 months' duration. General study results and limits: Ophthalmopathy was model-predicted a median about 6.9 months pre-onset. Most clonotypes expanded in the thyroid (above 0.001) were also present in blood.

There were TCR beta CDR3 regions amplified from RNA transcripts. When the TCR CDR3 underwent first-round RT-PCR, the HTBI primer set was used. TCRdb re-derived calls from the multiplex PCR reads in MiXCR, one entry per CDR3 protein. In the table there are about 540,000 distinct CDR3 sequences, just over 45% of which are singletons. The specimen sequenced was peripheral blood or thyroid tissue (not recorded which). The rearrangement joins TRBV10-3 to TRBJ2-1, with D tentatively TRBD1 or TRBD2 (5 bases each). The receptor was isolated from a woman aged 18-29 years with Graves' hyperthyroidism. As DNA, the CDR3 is TGTGCCATCAGTGAGTCGGGGGACTCCTACAATGAGCAGTTCTTC. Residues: CAISESGDSYNEQFF.